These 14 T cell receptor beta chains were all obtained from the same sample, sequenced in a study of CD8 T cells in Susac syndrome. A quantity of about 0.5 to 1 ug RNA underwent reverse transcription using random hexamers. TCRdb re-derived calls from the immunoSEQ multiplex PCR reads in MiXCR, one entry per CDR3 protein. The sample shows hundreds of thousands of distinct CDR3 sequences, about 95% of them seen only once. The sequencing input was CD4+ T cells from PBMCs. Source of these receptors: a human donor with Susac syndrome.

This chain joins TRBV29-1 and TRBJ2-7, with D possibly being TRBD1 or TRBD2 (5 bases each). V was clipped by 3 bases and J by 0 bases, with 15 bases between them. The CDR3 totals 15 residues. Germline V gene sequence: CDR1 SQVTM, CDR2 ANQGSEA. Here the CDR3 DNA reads TGCAGCGTTGAGGGCCGGGACGGAAGCTCCTACGAGCAGTACTTC. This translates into CSVEGRDGSSYEQYF.

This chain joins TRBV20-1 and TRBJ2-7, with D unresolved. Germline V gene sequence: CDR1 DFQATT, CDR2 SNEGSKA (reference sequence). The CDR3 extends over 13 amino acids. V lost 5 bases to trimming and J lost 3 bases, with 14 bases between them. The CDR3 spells CSASRAAIYEQYF. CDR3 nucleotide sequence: TGCAGTGCTTCCCGGGCCGCAATCTACGAGCAGTACTTC.

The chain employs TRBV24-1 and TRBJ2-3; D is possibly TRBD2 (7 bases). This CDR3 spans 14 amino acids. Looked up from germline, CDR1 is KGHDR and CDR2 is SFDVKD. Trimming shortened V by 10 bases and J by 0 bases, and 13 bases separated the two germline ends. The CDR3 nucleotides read TGTGCCACGAGGGGGGGGCGCAGCACAGATACGCAGTATTTT. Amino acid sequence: CATRGGRSTDTQYF.

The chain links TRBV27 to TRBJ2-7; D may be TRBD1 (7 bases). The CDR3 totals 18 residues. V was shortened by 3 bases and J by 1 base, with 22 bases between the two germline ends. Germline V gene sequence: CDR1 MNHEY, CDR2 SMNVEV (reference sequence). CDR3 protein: CASSFSINDREASYEQYF. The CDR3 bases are TGTGCCAGCAGTTTTTCCATAAACGACAGGGAGGCGTCCTACGAGCAGTACTTC.

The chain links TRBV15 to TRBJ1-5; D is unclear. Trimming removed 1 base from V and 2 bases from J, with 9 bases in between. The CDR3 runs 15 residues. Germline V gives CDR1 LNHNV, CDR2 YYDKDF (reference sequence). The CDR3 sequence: CATSRGMLGNQPQHF. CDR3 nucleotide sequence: TGTGCCACCAGCAGAGGCATGTTAGGCAATCAGCCCCAGCATTTT.

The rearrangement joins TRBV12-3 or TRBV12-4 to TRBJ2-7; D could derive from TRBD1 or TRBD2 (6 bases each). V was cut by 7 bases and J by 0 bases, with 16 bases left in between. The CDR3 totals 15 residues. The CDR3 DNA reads TGTGCCAGCAATGAGAGGGGGGCGAGCTCCTACGAGCAGTACTTC. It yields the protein CASNERGASSYEQYF.

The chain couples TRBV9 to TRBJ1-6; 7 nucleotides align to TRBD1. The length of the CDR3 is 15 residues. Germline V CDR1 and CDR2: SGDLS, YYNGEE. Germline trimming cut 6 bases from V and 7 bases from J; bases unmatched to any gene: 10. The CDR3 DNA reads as TGTGCCAGCACCCCGACAGGGACCTTCAATTCACCCCTCCACTTT. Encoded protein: CASTPTGTFNSPLHF.

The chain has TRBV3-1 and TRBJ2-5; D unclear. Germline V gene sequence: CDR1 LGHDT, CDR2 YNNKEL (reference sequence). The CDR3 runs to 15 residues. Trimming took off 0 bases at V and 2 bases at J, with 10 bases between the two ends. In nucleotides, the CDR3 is TGTGCCAGCAGCCAAGACTGGATAACACAAGAGACCCAGTACTTC. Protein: CASSQDWITQETQYF.

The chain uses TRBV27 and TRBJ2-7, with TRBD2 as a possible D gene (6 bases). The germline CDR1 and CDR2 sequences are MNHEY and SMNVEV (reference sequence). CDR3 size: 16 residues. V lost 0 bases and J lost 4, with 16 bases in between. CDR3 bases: TGTGCCAGCAGTTTATCCCCCGGGGGTGGTGTTTACGAGCAGTACTTC. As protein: CASSLSPGGGVYEQYF.

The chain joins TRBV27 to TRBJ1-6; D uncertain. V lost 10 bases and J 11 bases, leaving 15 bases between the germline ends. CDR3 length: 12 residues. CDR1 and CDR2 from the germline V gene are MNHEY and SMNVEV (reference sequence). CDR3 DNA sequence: TGTGCCACAGGAAACCGAGAGGCACCCCTCCACTTT. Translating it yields CATGNREAPLHF.

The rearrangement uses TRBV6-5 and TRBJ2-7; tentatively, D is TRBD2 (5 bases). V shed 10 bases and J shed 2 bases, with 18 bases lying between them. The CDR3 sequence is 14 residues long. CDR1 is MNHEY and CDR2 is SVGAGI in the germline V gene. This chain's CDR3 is CATRGEYGAYEQYF. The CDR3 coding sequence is TGTGCCACCCGAGGAGAGTACGGGGCCTACGAGCAGTACTTC.

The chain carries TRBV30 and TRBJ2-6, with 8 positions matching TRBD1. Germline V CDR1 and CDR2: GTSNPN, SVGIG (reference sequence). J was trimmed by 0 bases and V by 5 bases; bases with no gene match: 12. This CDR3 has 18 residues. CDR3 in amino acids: CAWWDSQGGSSGANVLTF. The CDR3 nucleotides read TGTGCCTGGTGGGACTCACAGGGGGGTTCCTCTGGGGCCAACGTCCTGACTTTC.

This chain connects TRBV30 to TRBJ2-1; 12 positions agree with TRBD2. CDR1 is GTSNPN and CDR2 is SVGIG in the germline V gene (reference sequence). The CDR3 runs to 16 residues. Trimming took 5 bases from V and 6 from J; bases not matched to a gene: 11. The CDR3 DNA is TGTGCCTGGGGACGACTAGCGGGGGCCCTACCCAATGAGCAGTTCTTC. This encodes CAWGRLAGALPNEQFF. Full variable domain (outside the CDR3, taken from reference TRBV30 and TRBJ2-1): SQTIHQWPATLVQPVGSPLSLECTVEGTSNPNLYWYRQAAGRGLQLLFYSVGIGQISSEVPQNLSASRPQDRQFILSSKKLLLSDSGFYLCAWGRLAGALPNEQFFGPGTRLTVL.

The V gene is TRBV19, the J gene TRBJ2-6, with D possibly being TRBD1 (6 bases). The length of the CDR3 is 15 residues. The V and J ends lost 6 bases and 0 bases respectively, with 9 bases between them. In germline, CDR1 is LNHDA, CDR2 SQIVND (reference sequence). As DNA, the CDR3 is TGTGCCAGTAGGGGACAACGCTCTGGGGCCAACGTCCTGACTTTC. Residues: CASRGQRSGANVLTF.